This is a list of T cell receptor beta chains from one sample in a study of T cell changes during pregnancy in multiple sclerosis. Produced via immunoSEQ multiplex PCR; TCRdb's table is partial and in-frame only. The sample records around 3,500 clones, about nine tenths being singletons. The sample in question was CD8+ T cells from peripheral blood mononuclear cells, obtained in the first trimester of pregnancy. The receptors originated from a female donor in good health, enrolled as a control in a pregnancy study. CDR3s include the opening cysteine and the closing phenylalanine or tryptophan. The D gene is left open where the match is weak. Only part of the rows carry a size: once, few, many, or a class if the clone is expanded.

V: TRBV7-8
J: TRBJ1-1
size: .
D: .
DNA: TGTGCCAGCAGCTCGACAGACACTGAAGCTTTCTTT
CDR3: CASSSTDTEAFF

V: TRBV4-3
J: TRBJ2-7
size: few
D: .
DNA: TGCGCCAGCAGCCAAGATCTCACGGGGTCCCCCTACGAGCAGTACTTC
CDR3: CASSQDLTGSPYEQYF

V: TRBV9
J: TRBJ1-5
size: .
D: .
DNA: TGTGCCAGCAGCGCAGGACAGAATCCAGACGGCGATCAGCCCCAGCATTTT
CDR3: CASSAGQNPDGDQPQHF

V: TRBV11-2
J: TRBJ1-1
size: .
D: .
DNA: TGTGCCAGCAGTGACAGGAGGACGAACACTGAAGCTTTCTTT
CDR3: CASSDRRTNTEAFF

V: TRBV29-1
J: TRBJ1-2
size: .
D: .
DNA: TGCAGCGTTGAAAACGCCAGGGGTACGGTCTTTTATGGCTACACCTTC
CDR3: CSVENARGTVFYGYTF

V: TRBV5-4
J: TRBJ1-1
size: .
D: .
DNA: TGTGCCAGCAGCATCCTGGGGGGTTACACTGAAGCTTTCTTT
CDR3: CASSILGGYTEAFF

V: TRBV28
J: TRBJ1-4
size: .
D: TRBD1
DNA: TGTGCCAGCAGCCTGCCGGGACAGGATAATGAAAAACTGTTTTTT
CDR3: CASSLPGQDNEKLFF

V: TRBV6-4
J: TRBJ2-3
size: .
D: TRBD1
DNA: TGTGCCAGCAGTGACGAAGAGGGGGCGACAGATACGCAGTATTTT
CDR3: CASSDEEGATDTQYF

V: TRBV9
J: TRBJ2-1
size: few
D: TRBD2
DNA: TGTGCCAGCAGCCCCTCCGGGACTAGCGGGAGTTTGCCGTTCTTC
CDR3: CASSPSGTSGSLPFF

V: TRBV21-1
J: TRBJ2-7
size: .
D: .
DNA: TGTGCCAGCAGCAAAGGGAGACCATCCTACGAGCAGTACTTC
CDR3: CASSKGRPSYEQYF

V: TRBV5-4
J: TRBJ2-3
size: .
D: .
DNA: TGTGCCAGCAGCCTACGAAGTCGGGGTCCCTTCACAGATACGCAGTATTTT
CDR3: CASSLRSRGPFTDTQYF

V: TRBV4-2
J: TRBJ2-1
size: .
D: .
DNA: TGTGCCAGCAGCCAAGATGGAGAGGGCTCCTACAATGAGCAGTTCTTC
CDR3: CASSQDGEGSYNEQFF

V: TRBV5-1
J: TRBJ2-1
size: .
D: TRBD1
DNA: TGCGCCAGCAGCCCGACCCCGGACAGGGGTACTAATGAGCAGTTCTTC
CDR3: CASSPTPDRGTNEQFF

V: TRBV14
J: TRBJ1-3
size: few
D: .
DNA: TGTGCCAGCAGCCAAATTTGGCCCCCCTCTGGAAACACCATATATTTT
CDR3: CASSQIWPPSGNTIYF

V: TRBV14
J: TRBJ2-3
size: .
D: .
DNA: TGTGCCAGCAGCCCCTGGCTCCTGGAGGGTAGCACAGATACGCAGTATTTT
CDR3: CASSPWLLEGSTDTQYF

V: TRBV21-1
J: TRBJ2-5
size: large
D: .
DNA: TGTGCCAGCAGCAGCGGGACAAGACTAGCGGGAGAGGGGGTACAAGAGACCCAGTACTTC
CDR3: CASSSGTRLAGEGVQETQYF

V: TRBV5-1
J: TRBJ2-1
size: .
D: TRBD2
DNA: TGCGCCAGCAGCTTGCTAGCGGGAGGGGCCTACAATGAGCAGTTCTTC
CDR3: CASSLLAGGAYNEQFF

V: TRBV27
J: TRBJ1-1
size: .
D: .
DNA: TGTGCCAGCAGTCTCGTCGGGTACACTGAAGCTTTCTTT
CDR3: CASSLVGYTEAFF

V: TRBV5-1
J: TRBJ1-1
size: .
D: .
DNA: TGCGCCAGCAGCCCCGCCCACACCTCGGGGGGCTATGTCACTGAAGCTTTCTTT
CDR3: CASSPAHTSGGYVTEAFF

V: TRBV7-9
J: TRBJ1-5
size: .
D: TRBD1
DNA: TGTGCCAGCAGCCAGGGACAGAGCAATCAGCCCCAGCATTTT
CDR3: CASSQGQSNQPQHF

V: TRBV4-1
J: TRBJ1-1
size: .
D: .
DNA: TGCGCCAGCAGCCAAGTGCGGGGTTTGAACACTGAAGCTTTCTTT
CDR3: CASSQVRGLNTEAFF

V: TRBV6-5
J: TRBJ2-1
size: once
D: .
DNA: TGTGCCAGCAGTTACTCCGACAGCAACAATGAGCAGTTCTTC
CDR3: CASSYSDSNNEQFF

V: TRBV6-5
J: TRBJ2-5
size: .
D: .
DNA: TGTGCCAGCAGTTACTCGGGCCCGACAGCACAAGAGACCCAGTACTTC
CDR3: CASSYSGPTAQETQYF

V: TRBV9
J: TRBJ1-1
size: .
D: .
DNA: TGTGCCAGCAGCGTCCAGGGGTTGGGGACTGAAGCTTTCTTT
CDR3: CASSVQGLGTEAFF

V: TRBV7-2
J: TRBJ1-1
size: .
D: .
DNA: TGTGCCAGCAGCCGAGAGCGGGGAGGGAACACTGAAGCTTTCTTT
CDR3: CASSRERGGNTEAFF

V: TRBV7-8
J: TRBJ2-5
size: .
D: .
DNA: TGTGCCAGCAGCTTAGGTGTAGTCCTCAACTTTGGAGAGACCCAGTACTTC
CDR3: CASSLGVVLNFGETQYF

V: TRBV27
J: TRBJ2-1
size: .
D: TRBD2
DNA: TGTGCCAGCACCTTCCGCGGGAGCTCCTACAATGAGCAGTTCTTC
CDR3: CASTFRGSSYNEQFF

V: TRBV30
J: TRBJ1-2
size: .
D: .
DNA: TGTGCCTGGAGGTACCGGGGGGGCTACACCTTC
CDR3: CAWRYRGGYTF

V: TRBV11-2
J: TRBJ2-1
size: .
D: TRBD2
DNA: TGTGCCAGCAGCCCGGACCCACTAGCGGAGGGTTACAATGAGCAGTTCTTC
CDR3: CASSPDPLAEGYNEQFF

V: TRBV4-1
J: TRBJ1-1
size: .
D: TRBD1
DNA: TGCGCCAGCAGCCAAGACCCGAGACAGGGGGCGCTCACTGAAGCTTTCTTT
CDR3: CASSQDPRQGALTEAFF

V: TRBV2
J: TRBJ1-2
size: .
D: .
DNA: TGTGCCAGCAGGTACAGGGAAAACGACTATGGCTACACCTTC
CDR3: CASRYRENDYGYTF

V: TRBV30
J: TRBJ1-5
size: .
D: .
DNA: TGTGCCTGGAGTGGTATGGGGGGGAAGCAGCCCCAGCATTTT
CDR3: CAWSGMGGKQPQHF

V: TRBV9
J: TRBJ2-1
size: .
D: TRBD1
DNA: TGTGCCAGCAGCGCGGGACAGGGGGCAATCAATGAGCAGTTCTTC
CDR3: CASSAGQGAINEQFF

V: TRBV6-1
J: TRBJ2-7
size: .
D: .
DNA: TGTGCCAGCAGTGGACAGGACTACGAGCAGTACTTC
CDR3: CASSGQDYEQYF

V: TRBV6-5
J: TRBJ1-2
size: .
D: TRBD1
DNA: TGTGCCAGCAGTAGAGCGACAGGGAGCTATGGCTACACCTTC
CDR3: CASSRATGSYGYTF

V: TRBV15
J: TRBJ1-6
size: .
D: .
DNA: TGTGCCACCAGCAGAGTCCGGGTGGATTCACCCCTCCACTTT
CDR3: CATSRVRVDSPLHF

V: TRBV5-1
J: TRBJ2-7
size: .
D: .
DNA: TGCGCCAGCAGCCGCCATGGAGGGGACGGCGAGCAGTACTTC
CDR3: CASSRHGGDGEQYF

V: TRBV18
J: TRBJ2-1
size: .
D: TRBD2
DNA: TGTGCCAGCTCACCACCACTTAGCGGGAGCCGGAATGAGCAGTTCTTC
CDR3: CASSPPLSGSRNEQFF

V: TRBV6-5
J: TRBJ2-3
size: .
D: TRBD2
DNA: TGTGCCAGCACCCGGGGGGGGCCGGGAGATACGCAGTATTTT
CDR3: CASTRGGPGDTQYF

V: TRBV27
J: TRBJ2-1
size: .
D: .
DNA: TGTGCCAGCAGAGCAGGGGTTACCTACAATGAGCAGTTCTTC
CDR3: CASRAGVTYNEQFF

V: TRBV30
J: TRBJ1-2
size: .
D: .
DNA: TGTGCCTGGCTGGCGGGGCGGGAGCCATTACCTAACTATGGCTACACCTTC
CDR3: CAWLAGREPLPNYGYTF

V: TRBV2
J: TRBJ2-3
size: .
D: .
DNA: TGTGCCAGCAGTGGACTAAAATCCACAGATACGCAGTATTTT
CDR3: CASSGLKSTDTQYF

V: TRBV5-5
J: TRBJ2-1
size: .
D: .
DNA: TGTGCCAGCAGCTTCCCACTGACAGAGGCCGATGAGCAGTTCTTC
CDR3: CASSFPLTEADEQFF

V: TRBV27
J: TRBJ1-2
size: .
D: .
DNA: TGTGCCAGCAGTTTTGGGCTGCGGGTCTATGGCTACACCTTC
CDR3: CASSFGLRVYGYTF

V: TRBV7-2
J: TRBJ1-2
size: .
D: .
DNA: TGTGCCAGCAGCTGGGACTTTGGAGGCTACACCTTC
CDR3: CASSWDFGGYTF

V: TRBV4-3
J: TRBJ1-2
size: .
D: .
DNA: TGCGCCAGCAGCCAAGATGATGAATCCGGGGTAAATCTCCCCTATGGCTACACCTTC
CDR3: CASSQDDESGVNLPYGYTF

V: TRBV9
J: TRBJ1-1
size: .
D: .
DNA: TGTGCCAGCAGCCCCCGAGAAACCCCGGAGGACACTGAAGCTTTCTTT
CDR3: CASSPRETPEDTEAFF